This T cell receptor beta chain derives from a study of OX40 agonist ivuxolimab in advanced cancers. Study background: Dose-escalation patients had hepatocellular carcinoma, melanoma, renal cell or head and neck cancer.

Baseline, cycle 4 day 1, and cycle 7 day 1 were the blood sampling points. Germline trimming cut 3 bases from V and 4 bases from J; bases unmatched to any gene: 14. CDR3 length: 16 residues. Germline V gives CDR1 SQVTM, CDR2 ANQGSEA. Whole-study findings and limits: Blood T cells, both CD4+ and CD8+, expanded clonally by week 6 at 0.1 to 3.0 mg/kg. Among some nonresponders, normalized T-cell clonal expansion was also low.

For this clone: Its specificity is not known.

The protocol was immunoSEQ multiplex PCR, while the TCRdb copy is restricted to in-frame clones and leaves out a portion. This table holds 100,000 to 110,000 clones, roughly 90% found once. The rearrangement links TRBV29-1 to TRBJ1-2; TRBD1 agrees at 7 bases. The sequence was obtained from an adult with an advanced solid tumor such as melanoma, head and neck, liver or kidney cancer. The sequencing used CD4+ or CD8+ T cells sorted from blood, collected in a trial of the OX40 agonist ivuxolimab. The CDR3 DNA reads TGCAGCGTTGATACCCTTACAGGGGAGCGCGGCTATGGCTACACCTTC. Translating gives CSVDTLTGERGYGYTF.